The T cell receptor beta chain under discussion was sequenced for a study of cytomegalovirus exposure and HLA in healthy donors. In the study overall: According to later analysis, the same platform produced the roughly 120 validation and under 750 first-cohort repertoires.

Notes on this clone: Its target is not known.

The data were produced by immunoSEQ multiplex PCR, yet TCRdb's version contains in-frame clones alone and is incomplete. This repertoire shows around 170,000 clones, approximately 90% found once; its top ten account for approximately 3%. Overall study results and limits: Overall, around 160 TCR beta chains were annotated as cytomegalovirus-associated. Subsequent analysis revealed that first-cohort TCR clusters tended to co-occur in the 110 or so validation repertoires. The dataset shows that most TCR sequences were rare, while some public TCRs occurred in many donors.

Sequenced input: PBMCs. This receptor was taken from a man younger than 35 in good health and CMV-seronegative.

The CDR3 spells CASSPLAGGGNEQFF. The CDR3 coding sequence is TGTGCCAGCAGCCCTCTAGCGGGGGGAGGGAATGAGCAGTTCTTC. The chain is built from TRBV14 and TRBJ2-1, with TRBD2 identical over 11 bases. The V gene's germline CDR1 is SGHDN and CDR2 FVKESK. The ends lost 4 bases at V and 7 bases at J; junction bases unmatched: 6. The CDR3 spans 15 residues.